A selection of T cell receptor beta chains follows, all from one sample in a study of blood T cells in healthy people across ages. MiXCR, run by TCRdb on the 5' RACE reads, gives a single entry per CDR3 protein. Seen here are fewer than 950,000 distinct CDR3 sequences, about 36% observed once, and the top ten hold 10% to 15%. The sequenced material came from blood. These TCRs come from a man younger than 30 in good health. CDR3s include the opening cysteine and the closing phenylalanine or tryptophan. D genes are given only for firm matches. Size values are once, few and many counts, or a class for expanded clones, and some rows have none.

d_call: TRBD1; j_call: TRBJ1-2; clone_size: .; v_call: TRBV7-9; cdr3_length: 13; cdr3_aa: CASSFRTGDGYTF; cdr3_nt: TGTGCCAGCAGCTTCCGGACAGGAGATGGCTACACCTTC
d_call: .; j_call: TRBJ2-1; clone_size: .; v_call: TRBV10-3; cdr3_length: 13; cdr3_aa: CAIKDPVDNEQFF; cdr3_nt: TGTGCCATCAAAGATCCAGTAGACAATGAGCAGTTCTTC
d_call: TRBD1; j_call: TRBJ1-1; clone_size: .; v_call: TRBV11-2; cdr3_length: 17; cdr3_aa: CASSSGAGGSRNTEAFF; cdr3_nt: TGTGCCAGCAGCTCGGGAGCAGGGGGTTCTAGGAACACTGAAGCTTTCTTT
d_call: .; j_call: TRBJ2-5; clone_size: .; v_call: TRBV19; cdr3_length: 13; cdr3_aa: CASSIYREETQYF; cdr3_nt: TGTGCCAGTAGTATTTACAGGGAAGAGACCCAGTACTTC
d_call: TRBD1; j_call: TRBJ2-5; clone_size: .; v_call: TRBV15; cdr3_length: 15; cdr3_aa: CATSRDGTGRETQYF; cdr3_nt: TGTGCCACCAGCAGAGATGGGACAGGGAGAGAGACCCAGTACTTC
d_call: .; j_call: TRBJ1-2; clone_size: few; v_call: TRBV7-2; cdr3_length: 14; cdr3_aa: CASSQITGPWGYTF; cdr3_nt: TGTGCCAGCAGCCAAATAACAGGGCCTTGGGGCTACACCTTC
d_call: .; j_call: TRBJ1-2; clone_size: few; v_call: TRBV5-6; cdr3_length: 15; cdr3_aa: CASSLGVGLADGYTF; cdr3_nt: TGTGCCAGCAGCTTGGGGGTGGGGTTGGCGGATGGCTACACCTTC
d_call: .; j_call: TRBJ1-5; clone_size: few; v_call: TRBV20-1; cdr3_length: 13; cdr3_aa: CSASLTTDQPQHF; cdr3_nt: TGCAGTGCTAGCCTTACCACCGATCAGCCCCAGCATTTT
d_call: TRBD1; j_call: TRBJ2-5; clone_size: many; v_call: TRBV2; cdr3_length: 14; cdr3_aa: CASSGGTGQETQYF; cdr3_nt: TGTGCCAGCAGCGGGGGGACAGGGCAAGAGACCCAGTACTTC
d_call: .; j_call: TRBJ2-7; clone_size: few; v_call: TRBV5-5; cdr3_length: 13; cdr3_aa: CASSLGDPGEQYF; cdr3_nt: TGTGCCAGCAGCTTAGGGGATCCCGGCGAGCAGTACTTC
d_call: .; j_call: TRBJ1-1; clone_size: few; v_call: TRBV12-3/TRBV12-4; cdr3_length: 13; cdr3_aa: CASSFGRFTEAFF; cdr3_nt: TGTGCCAGCAGTTTCGGGAGGTTCACTGAAGCTTTCTTT
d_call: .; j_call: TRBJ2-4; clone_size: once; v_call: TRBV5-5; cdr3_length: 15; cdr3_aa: CVSSPNGGSANIQYF; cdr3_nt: TGTGTCAGCAGCCCTAATGGGGGGAGTGCAAACATTCAGTACTTC
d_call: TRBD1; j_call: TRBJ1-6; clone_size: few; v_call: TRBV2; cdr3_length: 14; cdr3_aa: CASNGQARNSPLHF; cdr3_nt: TGTGCCAGCAATGGACAGGCGCGAAATTCACCCCTCCACTTT
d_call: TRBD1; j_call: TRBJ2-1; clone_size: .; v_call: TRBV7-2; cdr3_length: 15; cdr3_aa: CASSPWTGQNNEQFF; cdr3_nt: TGTGCCAGCAGCCCATGGACGGGACAGAACAATGAGCAGTTCTTC
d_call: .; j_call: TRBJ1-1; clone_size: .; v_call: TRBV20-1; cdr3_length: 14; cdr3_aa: CSARLTGAPTEAFF; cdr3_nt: TGCAGTGCTAGACTTACTGGGGCTCCCACTGAAGCTTTCTTT
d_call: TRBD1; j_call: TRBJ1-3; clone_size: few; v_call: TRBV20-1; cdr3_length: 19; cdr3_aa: CSATAAGQGLPDSGNTIYF; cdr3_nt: TGCAGTGCTACGGCCGCCGGACAGGGACTCCCTGACTCTGGAAACACCATATATTTT
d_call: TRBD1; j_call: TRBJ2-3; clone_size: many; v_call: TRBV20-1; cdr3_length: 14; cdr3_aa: CSASSDRDTDTQYF; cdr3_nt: TGCAGTGCTAGCTCGGACAGGGACACAGATACGCAGTATTTT
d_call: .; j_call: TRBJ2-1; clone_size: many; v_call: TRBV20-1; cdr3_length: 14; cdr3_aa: CSATGTPRDNEQFF; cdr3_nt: TGCAGTGCTACGGGCACCCCACGAGACAATGAGCAGTTCTTC
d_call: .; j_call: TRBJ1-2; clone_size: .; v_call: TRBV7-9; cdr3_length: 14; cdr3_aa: CASSLARGADGYTF; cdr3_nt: TGTGCCAGCAGCTTAGCGCGGGGCGCGGATGGCTACACCTTC
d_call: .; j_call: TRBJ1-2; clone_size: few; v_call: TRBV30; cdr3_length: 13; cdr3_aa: CAWSVKGSYGYTF; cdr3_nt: TGTGCCTGGAGTGTAAAGGGGAGTTATGGCTACACCTTC
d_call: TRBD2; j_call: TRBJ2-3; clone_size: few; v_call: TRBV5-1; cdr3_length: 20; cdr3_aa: CASSLDPIGIGGGLGDTQYF; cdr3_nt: TGCGCCAGCAGCTTGGACCCAATAGGAATCGGGGGGGGCCTTGGGGATACGCAGTATTTT
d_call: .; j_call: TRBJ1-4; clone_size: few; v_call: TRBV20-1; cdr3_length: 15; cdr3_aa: CSASRDSLTNEKLFF; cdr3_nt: TGCAGTGCTAGCCGGGACTCCCTTACTAATGAAAAACTGTTTTTT
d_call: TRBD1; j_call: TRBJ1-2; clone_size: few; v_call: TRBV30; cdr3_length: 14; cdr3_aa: CAWSRTGDRVGYTF; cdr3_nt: TGTGCCTGGAGCCGGACAGGGGATCGAGTTGGCTACACCTTC
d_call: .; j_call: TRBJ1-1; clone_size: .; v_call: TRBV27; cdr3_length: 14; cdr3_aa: CASSPYSERTEAFF; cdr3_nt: TGTGCCAGCAGTCCCTACAGCGAACGCACTGAAGCTTTCTTT
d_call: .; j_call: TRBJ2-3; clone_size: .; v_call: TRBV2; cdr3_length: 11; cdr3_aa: CASREGDTQYF; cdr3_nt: TGTGCCAGCCGAGAGGGGGATACGCAGTATTTT
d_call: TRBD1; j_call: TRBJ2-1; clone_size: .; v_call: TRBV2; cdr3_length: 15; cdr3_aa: CASSEQGASYDEQFF; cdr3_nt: TGTGCCAGCAGTGAACAGGGGGCCTCCTACGATGAGCAGTTCTTC
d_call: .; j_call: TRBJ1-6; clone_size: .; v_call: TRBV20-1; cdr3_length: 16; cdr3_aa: CSARVQGSSYNSPLHF; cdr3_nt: TGCAGTGCTAGAGTCCAGGGGAGCTCCTATAATTCACCCCTCCACTTT
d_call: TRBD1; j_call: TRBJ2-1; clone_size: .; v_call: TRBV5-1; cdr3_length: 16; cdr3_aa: CASSLESGTGVNEQFF; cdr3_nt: TGCGCCAGCAGCTTGGAAAGTGGGACAGGGGTAAATGAGCAGTTCTTC
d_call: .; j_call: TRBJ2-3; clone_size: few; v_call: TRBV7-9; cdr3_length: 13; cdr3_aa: CASSLGSEDTQYF; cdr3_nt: TGTGCCAGCAGCTTGGGTAGCGAGGATACGCAGTATTTT
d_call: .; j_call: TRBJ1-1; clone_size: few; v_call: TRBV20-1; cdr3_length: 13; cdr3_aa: CSARPQQNTEAFF; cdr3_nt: TGCAGTGCTAGACCACAGCAGAACACTGAAGCTTTCTTT
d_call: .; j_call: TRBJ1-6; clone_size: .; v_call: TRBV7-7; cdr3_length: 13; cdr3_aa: CASSLRYNSPLHF; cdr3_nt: TGTGCCAGCAGTTTACGTTATAATTCACCCCTCCACTTT
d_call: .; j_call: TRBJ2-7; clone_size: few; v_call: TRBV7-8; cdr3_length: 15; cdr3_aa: CASSLIGAGYNEQYF; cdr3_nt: TGTGCCAGCAGCTTAATTGGGGCGGGTTACAATGAGCAGTACTTC
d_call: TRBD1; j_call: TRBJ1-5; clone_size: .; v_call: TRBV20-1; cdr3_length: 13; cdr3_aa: CIAGQGANQPQHF; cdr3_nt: TGCATTGCCGGACAGGGGGCCAATCAGCCCCAGCATTTT
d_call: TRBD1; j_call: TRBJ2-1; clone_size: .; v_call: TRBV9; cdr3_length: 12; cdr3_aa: CASGTGDGEQFF; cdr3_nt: TGTGCCAGCGGGACAGGGGATGGTGAGCAGTTCTTC
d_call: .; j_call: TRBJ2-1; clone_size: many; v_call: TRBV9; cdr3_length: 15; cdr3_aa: CASSVIGGPNNEQFF; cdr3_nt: TGTGCCAGCAGCGTCATCGGGGGGCCGAACAATGAGCAGTTCTTC
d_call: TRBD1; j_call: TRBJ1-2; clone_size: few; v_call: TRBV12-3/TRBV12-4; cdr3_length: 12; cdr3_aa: CASKQGMYGYTF; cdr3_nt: TGTGCCAGTAAACAGGGGATGTATGGCTACACCTTC
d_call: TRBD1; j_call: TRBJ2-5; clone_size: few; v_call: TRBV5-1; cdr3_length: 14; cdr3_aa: CATRTGPSEETQYF; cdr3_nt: TGCGCCACCCGGACAGGGCCTAGCGAGGAGACCCAGTACTTC
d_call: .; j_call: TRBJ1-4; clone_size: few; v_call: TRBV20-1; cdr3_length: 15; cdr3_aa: CSARDHQGSGEKLFF; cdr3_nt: TGCAGTGCTAGAGATCACCAGGGTAGCGGTGAAAAACTGTTTTTT
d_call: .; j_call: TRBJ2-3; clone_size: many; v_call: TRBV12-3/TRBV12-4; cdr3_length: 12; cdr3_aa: CANNLGTDTQYF; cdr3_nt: TGTGCCAACAACTTGGGCACAGATACGCAGTATTTT
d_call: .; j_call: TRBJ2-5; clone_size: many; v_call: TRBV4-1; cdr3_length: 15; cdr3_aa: CASTSVIAPKGTQYF; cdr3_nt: TGCGCCAGCACCTCTGTTATCGCTCCTAAGGGGACCCAGTACTTC
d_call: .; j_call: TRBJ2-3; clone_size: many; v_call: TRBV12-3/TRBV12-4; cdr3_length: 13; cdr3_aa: CASSPPGLDTQYF; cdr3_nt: TGTGCCAGCAGTCCGCCTGGTCTCGATACGCAGTATTTT
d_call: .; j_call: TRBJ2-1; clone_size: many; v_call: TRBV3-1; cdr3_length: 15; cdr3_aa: CASSSRDAAYNEQFF; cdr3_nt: TGTGCCAGCAGCTCGCGGGACGCCGCCTACAATGAGCAGTTCTTC
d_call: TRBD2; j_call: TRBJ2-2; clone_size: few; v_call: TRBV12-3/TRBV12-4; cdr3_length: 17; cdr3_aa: CASRPTSGGPNTGELFF; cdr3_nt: TGTGCCAGCAGACCGACTAGCGGGGGCCCTAACACCGGGGAGCTGTTTTTT
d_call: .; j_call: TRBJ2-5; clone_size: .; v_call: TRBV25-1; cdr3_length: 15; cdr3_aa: CASSESGFSQETQYF; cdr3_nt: TGTGCCAGCAGTGAATCTGGCTTCTCCCAAGAGACCCAGTACTTC
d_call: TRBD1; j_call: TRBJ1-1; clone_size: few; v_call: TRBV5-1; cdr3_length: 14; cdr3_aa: CASRYGQGDTEAFF; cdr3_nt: TGCGCCAGCAGGTACGGACAGGGGGACACTGAAGCTTTCTTT
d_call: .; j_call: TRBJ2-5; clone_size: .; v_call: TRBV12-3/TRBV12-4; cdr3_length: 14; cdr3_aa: CASSFTGKGSPQYF; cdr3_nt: TGTGCCAGCAGTTTCACAGGGAAAGGATCTCCCCAGTACTTC
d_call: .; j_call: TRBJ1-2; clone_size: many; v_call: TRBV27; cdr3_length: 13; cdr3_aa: CASSQTRARGYTF; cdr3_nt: TGTGCCAGCAGCCAGACACGGGCTCGTGGCTACACCTTC
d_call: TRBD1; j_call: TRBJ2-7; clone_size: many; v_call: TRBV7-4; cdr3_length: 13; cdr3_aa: CASSRDRLYEQYF; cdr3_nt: TGTGCCAGCAGCCGGGACAGGCTCTACGAGCAGTACTTC
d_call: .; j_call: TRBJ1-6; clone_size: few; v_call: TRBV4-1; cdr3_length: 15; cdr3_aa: CASSQGAAVESPLHF; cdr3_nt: TGCGCCAGCAGCCAAGGGGCGGCAGTTGAGTCACCCCTCCACTTT
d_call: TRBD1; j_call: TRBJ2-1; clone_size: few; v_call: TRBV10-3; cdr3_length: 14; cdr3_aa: CAINRDRLNGEQFF; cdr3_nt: TGTGCCATCAACCGGGACAGGCTTAATGGGGAGCAGTTCTTC
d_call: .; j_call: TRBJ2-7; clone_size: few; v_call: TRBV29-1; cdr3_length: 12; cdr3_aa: CSVELSVGEQYF; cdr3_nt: TGCAGCGTTGAGTTGTCGGTCGGCGAGCAGTACTTC
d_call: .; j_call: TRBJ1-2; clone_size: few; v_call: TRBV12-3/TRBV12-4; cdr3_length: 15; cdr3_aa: CASSLGTGRLDGYTF; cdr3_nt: TGTGCCAGCAGTTTGGGTACAGGGCGGTTGGATGGCTACACCTTC
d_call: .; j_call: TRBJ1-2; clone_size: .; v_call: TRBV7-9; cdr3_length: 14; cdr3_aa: CASSFPGEDYGYTF; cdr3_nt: TGTGCCAGCAGCTTCCCCGGGGAGGACTATGGCTACACCTTC